The 24 T cell receptor beta chains below all came from one sample that was sequenced in a study of control samples from healthy donors and cancer patients. Libraries were prepared by immunoSEQ multiplex PCR; TCRdb keeps only in-frame clonotypes and omits some of them. The sample contains 8,000 to 11,000 clones, more than 75% of which appear only once. The source material was PBMCs. The receptor set was obtained from a man between 60 and 70 years old with colorectal cancer.

V and J are TRBV7-6 and TRBJ1-1, with 8 bases fitting TRBD1. The V and J ends lost 6 bases and 4 bases, in that order; junction bases with no gene match: 4. The CDR3 is 13 amino acids. Germline V gene data show CDR1 as SGHVS and CDR2 as FNYEAQ. This chain's CDR3 is CASSQTGATEAFF. DNA for the CDR3: TGTGCCAGCAGTCAGACAGGGGCCACTGAAGCTTTCTTT. Supplemented by reference TRBV7-6 and TRBJ1-1, the full variable domain reads GAGVSQSPRYKVTKRGQDVALRCDPISGHVSLYWYRQALGQGPEFLTYFNYEAQQDKSGLPNDRFSAERPEGSISTLTIQRTEQRDSAMYRCASSQTGATEAFFGQGTRLTVV.

The V gene is TRBV5-6, the J gene TRBJ2-7, with D possibly being TRBD1 (5 bases). This CDR3 has 14 amino acids. V lost 2 bases and J 6 bases, leaving 15 bases between the germline ends. Germline lookup yields CDR1 SGHDT and CDR2 YYEEEE. The CDR3 DNA is TGTGCCAGCAGCTTTGACCAGGGTCGAGGCGAGCAGTACTTC. Translation gives CASSFDQGRGEQYF.

This clone has just a few counts. The chain couples TRBV28 to TRBJ1-5, with TRBD1 identical over 10 bases. The CDR3 totals 15 residues. Germline CDR1 reads MDHEN; CDR2 reads SYDVKM. Trimming at V came to 5 bases and at J to 7 bases, leaving 8 bases not matched to a gene. CDR3 DNA: TGTGCCAGCAGTCCGGGACAGGGGTCGGTCCAGCCCCAGCATTTT. Translation gives CASSPGQGSVQPQHF. The variable domain in full, completed from reference TRBV28 and TRBJ1-5, reads DVKVTQSSRYLVKRTGEKVFLECVQDMDHENMFWYRQDPGLGLRLIYFSYDVKMKEKGDIPEGYSVSREKKERFSLILESASTNQTSMYLCASSPGQGSVQPQHFGDGTRLSIL.

The chain recombines TRBV28 with TRBJ2-7, with unresolved D. This CDR3 contains 13 residues. Germline lookup yields CDR1 MDHEN and CDR2 SYDVKM. Trimming left V 7 bases short and J 2 bases short, with 12 bases between. The CDR3 DNA sequence: TGTGCCAGCACCTTCCAGGCCGCCTACGAGCAGTACTTC. This translates into CASTFQAAYEQYF. Based on the CDR3 plus reference TRBV28 and TRBJ2-7, the full variable domain is DVKVTQSSRYLVKRTGEKVFLECVQDMDHENMFWYRQDPGLGLRLIYFSYDVKMKEKGDIPEGYSVSREKKERFSLILESASTNQTSMYLCASTFQAAYEQYFGPGTRLTVT.

V and J are TRBV11-2 and TRBJ1-2; TRBD1 might be the D (6 bases). The CDR3 is made up of 13 amino acids. Trimming cost V 5 bases and J 2 bases, with 9 bases left between them. Germline V gene lookup returns CDR1 SGHAT and CDR2 FQNNGV. For the CDR3, the DNA is TGTGCCAGCAGCCCGGACAGAAACTATGGCTACACCTTC. Its translation is CASSPDRNYGYTF.

This chain joins TRBV5-6 and TRBJ1-1; weak D call: TRBD1 (6 bases). Germline V lookup: CDR1 SGHDT, CDR2 YYEEEE. The CDR3 contains 15 residues. V lost 5 bases to trimming and J lost 5 bases, with 19 bases between them. CDR3 sequence reads: CASRLSWGRGTEAFF. The DNA for the CDR3 is TGTGCCAGCAGGCTGAGCTGGGGGCGAGGGACTGAAGCTTTCTTT.

V is TRBV2 and J is TRBJ1-1; possibly TRBD1 for D (6 bases). The V gene lost 11 bases and the J gene lost 6 bases, with 13 bases spanning the gap. The CDR3 spans 11 residues. The germline V gene encodes CDR1 SNHLY and CDR2 FYNNEI. The chain's CDR3 is CAGPTGAEAFF. The CDR3 DNA follows: TGTGCCGGACCGACAGGAGCTGAAGCTTTCTTT. The full variable domain, its missing parts supplied by reference TRBV2 and TRBJ1-1, is EPEVTQTPSHQVTQMGQEVILRCVPISNHLYFYWYRQILGQKVEFLVSFYNNEISEKSEIFDDQFSVERPDGSNFTLKIRSTKLEDSAMYFCAGPTGAEAFFGQGTRLTVV.

The J gene is TRBJ2-7, the V gene TRBV6-1; D call uncertain. The CDR3 has 11 amino acids. Trimming shortened V by 2 bases and J by 3 bases, and 2 bases separated the two germline ends. CDR1 and CDR2 from the germline V gene are MNHNS and SASEGT. CDR3 region: CASSEFYEQYF. The CDR3 DNA reads TGTGCCAGCAGTGAATTCTACGAGCAGTACTTC.

The gene calls are TRBV5-5 and TRBJ1-2; no firm D call. Trimming cost V 7 bases and J 5 bases, with 21 bases left between them. CDR3 length: 15 residues. CDR1 is SGHKS and CDR2 is YYEKEE in the germline V gene (reference sequence). The DNA for the CDR3 is TGTGCCAGCCACCTATTACGGGAAGGTCTTTATGGCTACACCTTC. Encoded protein: CASHLLREGLYGYTF.

The chain uses TRBV27 and TRBJ2-3, with D possibly matching TRBD1 (7 bases). This CDR3 is built from 14 residues. V shed 5 bases and J shed 7 bases, with 16 bases lying between them. Per the germline V gene, CDR1 is MNHEY and CDR2 is SMNVEV (reference sequence). The CDR3 DNA reads TGTGCCAGCAGTGTCAGGGGGGACGTAAATACGCAGTATTTT. Translation gives CASSVRGDVNTQYF.

The gene calls are TRBV19 and TRBJ2-7; either TRBD1 or TRBD2 may fit D (5 bases each). CDR1 is LNHDA and CDR2 is SQIVND in the germline V gene (reference sequence). V was clipped by 0 bases and J by 1 base, with 10 bases between them. The CDR3 extends over 15 amino acids. CDR3: CASSIEGTASYEQYF. The CDR3 DNA follows: TGTGCCAGTAGTATAGAAGGGACGGCTTCCTACGAGCAGTACTTC.

V and J are TRBV7-8 and TRBJ2-1; 7 bases line up with TRBD2. The CDR3 sequence is 13 residues long. Per germline, CDR1 SGHVS and CDR2 FQNEAQ. V lost 5 bases to trimming and J lost 8 bases; unmatched junction nucleotides: 6. The CDR3 coding sequence is TGTGCCAGCAGCCGACGGGGACTATATGAGCAGTTCTTC. It is translated as CASSRRGLYEQFF.

The chain couples TRBV7-2 to TRBJ1-1; possible D gene TRBD1, 5 bases. CDR1 is SGHTA, CDR2 FQGNSA, per germline. The CDR3 spans 16 residues. V lost 5 bases, J lost 1 base, and 17 bases lay in between. The CDR3 DNA reads TGTGCCAGCAGCAGGTCCGGGGCCCTGTCGAACACTGAAGCTTTCTTT. It specifies CASSRSGALSNTEAFF.

V usage is TRBV7-2 and J usage is TRBJ2-3, with D uncertain. The V end was cut by 1 base, the J end by 1 base, with 6 bases between. Germline CDR1 SGHTA, CDR2 FQGNSA. The length of the CDR3 is 14 residues. CDR3 protein: CASSLVAGTDTQYF. DNA of the CDR3: TGTGCCAGCAGCTTAGTTGCCGGCACAGATACGCAGTATTTT.

The V gene is TRBV5-1, the J gene TRBJ1-2; D remains unclear. The V gene lost 4 bases and the J gene lost 2 bases, with 15 bases spanning the gap. This CDR3 is built from 15 residues. CDR1 and CDR2 (germline): SGHRS, YFSETQ. The CDR3 here is CASSAQVGANYGYTF. In DNA, the CDR3 is TGCGCCAGCAGCGCACAAGTGGGCGCCAACTATGGCTACACCTTC.

The rearrangement links TRBV4-3 to TRBJ2-1; TRBD1 aligns across 7 bases. V shed 3 bases and J 6 bases; nucleotides not matched to a gene: 8. The CDR3 runs 15 residues. Germline CDR1 is LGHNA and CDR2 is YSLEER. In nucleotides, the CDR3 is TGCGCCAGCAGCCAGGAGGACAGGAGGCCCAATGAGCAGTTCTTC. Translating gives CASSQEDRRPNEQFF.

The chain carries TRBV2 and TRBJ1-2; 7 positions match TRBD1. The length of the CDR3 is 13 residues. V dropped 7 bases and J dropped 6; count of bases not matched to a gene: 8. Germline CDR1 is SNHLY and CDR2 is FYNNEI. The CDR3 sequence is CASKGDSSDGYTF. The CDR3 DNA sequence: TGTGCCAGCAAGGGGGACAGTTCAGATGGCTACACCTTC.

The chain couples TRBV28 to TRBJ2-3; 9 bases agree with TRBD2. CDR1 MDHEN and CDR2 SYDVKM come from the germline V gene. This CDR3 spans 15 amino acids. V lost 6 bases to trimming and J lost 4 bases; unmatched junction nucleotides: 8. This chain's CDR3 is CASRRRTSVSDTQYF. CDR3 DNA: TGTGCCAGCAGGCGCCGGACTAGCGTATCAGATACGCAGTATTTT.

This clone was observed once. CDR3 DNA sequence: TGTGCCAGCAGCCAAGGGAGGATAGAGACCCAGTACTTC. Its protein product is CASSQGRIETQYF. V and J are TRBV4-2 and TRBJ2-5, with D perhaps TRBD2 (5 bases). CDR1 and CDR2 from the germline V gene are LGHNA and YNFKEQ. The CDR3 is made up of 13 amino acids. Trimming removed 1 base at V and 4 bases at J, with 7 bases between.

The J gene is TRBJ1-2, the V gene TRBV7-2, with D possibly matching TRBD1 (6 bases). Trimming shortened V by 5 bases and J by 8 bases, and 12 bases separated the two germline ends. Germline-derived CDR1 and CDR2 are SGHTA and FQGNSA. This CDR3 region has 12 residues. Here the CDR3 DNA reads TGTGCCAGCAGCCTATCACAGGGAGGCTACACCTTC. It specifies CASSLSQGGYTF.

The chain employs TRBV18 and TRBJ2-5; the D is unclear. Germline CDR1 KGHSH, CDR2 LQKENI. The CDR3 runs to 15 residues. Between the trimmed V and J ends, which lost 3 bases and 4 bases, there was a span of 15 bases. CDR3 region: CASSPPRKVPETQYF. The CDR3 nucleotides are TGTGCCAGCTCACCGCCCCGAAAGGTACCAGAGACCCAGTACTTC. The full variable domain, its missing parts supplied by reference TRBV18 and TRBJ2-5, is NAGVMQNPRHLVRRRGQEARLRCSPMKGHSHVYWYRQLPEEGLKFMVYLQKENIIDESGMPKERFSAEFPKEGPSILRIQQVVRGDSAAYFCASSPPRKVPETQYFGPGTRLLVL.

The chain couples TRBV30 to TRBJ1-5; 8 bases map to TRBD1. CDR1 is GTSNPN, CDR2 SVGIG, per germline (reference sequence). The CDR3 spans 18 residues. V lost 3 bases and J lost 1; bases outside the gene matches: 14. CDR3 DNA sequence: TGTGCCTGGAGCTCTGCGAGGCAGGGGGCTCTAAGCAATCAGCCCCAGCATTTT. Translation gives CAWSSARQGALSNQPQHF.

V usage is TRBV4-2 and J usage is TRBJ2-5, with 9 positions matching TRBD1. V lost 5 bases to trimming and J lost 5 bases; unmatched junction nucleotides: 9. CDR1 is LGHNA, CDR2 YNFKEQ, per germline. The CDR3 spans 15 residues. The CDR3 loop reads CASSFYRGLGETQYF. In DNA form, the CDR3 reads TGTGCCAGCAGCTTTTACAGGGGGCTGGGGGAGACCCAGTACTTC.

V gene TRBV3-1 (or the pseudogene TRBV3-2) combines with J gene TRBJ1-1; 7 nucleotides align to TRBD1. The CDR3 covers 14 residues. Germline V gene data show CDR1 as LGHDT and CDR2 as YNNKEL (reference sequence). V trimming: 0 bases; J trimming: 7 bases; junction bases outside the gene matches: 5. The CDR3 is CASSQDFQGVEAFF. CDR3 coding DNA: TGTGCCAGCAGCCAAGATTTCCAGGGGGTTGAAGCTTTCTTT.